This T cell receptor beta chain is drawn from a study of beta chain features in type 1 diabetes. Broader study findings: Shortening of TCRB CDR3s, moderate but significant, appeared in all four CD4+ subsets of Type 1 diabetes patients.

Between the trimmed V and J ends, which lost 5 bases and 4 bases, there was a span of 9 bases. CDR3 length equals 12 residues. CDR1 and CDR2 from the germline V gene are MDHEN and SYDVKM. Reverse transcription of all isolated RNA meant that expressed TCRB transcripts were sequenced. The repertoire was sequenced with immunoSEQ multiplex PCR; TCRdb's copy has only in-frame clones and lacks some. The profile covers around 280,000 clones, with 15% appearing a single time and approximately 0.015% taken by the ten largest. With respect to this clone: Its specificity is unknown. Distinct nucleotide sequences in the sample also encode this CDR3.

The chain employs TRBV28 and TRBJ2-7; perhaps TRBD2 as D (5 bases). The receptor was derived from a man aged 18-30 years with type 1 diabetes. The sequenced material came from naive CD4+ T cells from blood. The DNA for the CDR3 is TGTGCCAGCAGTCCCCGGGGTTACGAGCAGTACTTC. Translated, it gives CASSPRGYEQYF.